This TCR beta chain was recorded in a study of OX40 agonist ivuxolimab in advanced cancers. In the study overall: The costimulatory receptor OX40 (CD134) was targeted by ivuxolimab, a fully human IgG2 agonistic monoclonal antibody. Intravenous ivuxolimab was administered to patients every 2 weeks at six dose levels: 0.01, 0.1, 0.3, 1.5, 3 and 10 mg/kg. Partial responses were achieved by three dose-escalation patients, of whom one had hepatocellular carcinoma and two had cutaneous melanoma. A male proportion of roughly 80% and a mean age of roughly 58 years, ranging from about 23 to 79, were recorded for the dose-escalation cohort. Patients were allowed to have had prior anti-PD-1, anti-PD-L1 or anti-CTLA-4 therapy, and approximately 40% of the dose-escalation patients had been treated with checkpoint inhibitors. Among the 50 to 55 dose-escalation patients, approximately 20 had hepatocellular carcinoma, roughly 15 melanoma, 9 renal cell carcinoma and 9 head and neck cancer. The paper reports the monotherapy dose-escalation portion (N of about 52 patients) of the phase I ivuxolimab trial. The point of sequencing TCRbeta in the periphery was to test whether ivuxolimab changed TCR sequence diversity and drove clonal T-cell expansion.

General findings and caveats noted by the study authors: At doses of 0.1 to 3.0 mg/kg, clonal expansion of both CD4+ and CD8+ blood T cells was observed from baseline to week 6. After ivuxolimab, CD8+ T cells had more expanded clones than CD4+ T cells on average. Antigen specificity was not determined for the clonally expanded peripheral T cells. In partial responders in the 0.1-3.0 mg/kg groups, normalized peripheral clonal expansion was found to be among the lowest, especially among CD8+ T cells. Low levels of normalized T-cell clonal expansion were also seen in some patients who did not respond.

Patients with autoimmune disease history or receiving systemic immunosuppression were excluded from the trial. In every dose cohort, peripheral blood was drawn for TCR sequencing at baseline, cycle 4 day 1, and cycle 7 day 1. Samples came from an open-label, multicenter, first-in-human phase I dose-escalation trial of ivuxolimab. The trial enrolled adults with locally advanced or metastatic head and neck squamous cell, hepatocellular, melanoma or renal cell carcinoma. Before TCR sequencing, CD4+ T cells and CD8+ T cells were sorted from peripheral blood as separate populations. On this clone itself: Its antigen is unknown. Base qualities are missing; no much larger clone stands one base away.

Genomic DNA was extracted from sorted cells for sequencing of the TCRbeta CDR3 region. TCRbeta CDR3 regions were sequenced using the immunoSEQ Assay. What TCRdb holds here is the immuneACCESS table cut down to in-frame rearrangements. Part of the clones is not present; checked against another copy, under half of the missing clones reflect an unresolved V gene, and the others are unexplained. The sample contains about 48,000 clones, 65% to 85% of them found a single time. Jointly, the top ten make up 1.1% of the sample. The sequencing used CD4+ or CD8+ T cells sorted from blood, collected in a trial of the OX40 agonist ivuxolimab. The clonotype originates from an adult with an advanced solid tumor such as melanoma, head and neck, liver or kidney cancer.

The CDR3 has the sequence CASSLPPRLAGLRNEQFF. The bases read TGTGCCAGCAGCTTACCTCCCCGACTAGCGGGACTAAGGAATGAGCAGTTCTTC. Recombination connected TRBV7-9 to TRBJ2-1; TRBD2 aligns with 11 central bases. From the cysteine through the phenylalanine, the CDR3 covers 18 amino acids. Only the CDR3 DNA stays, 54 bases, in frame from base 1. For this chain, trimming is 2 bases at the V end and 7 bases at the J end, and the number of junction bases without a gene match is 13. From the germline V gene (reference sequence), CDR1 is SEHNR and CDR2 is FQNEAQ.